The following is a TCR beta chain sequence with its context. The sample holds a few counts of this clone. The target of this receptor is not known. Per-base quality was not reported, and no clone a single base away is much larger than it. The immunoSEQ Assay, a bias-controlled multiplex PCR, was used to amplify TCRbeta CDR3 regions from genomic DNA. As for the authors' bioinformatics: The number of nucleated cells in each sample was estimated from the amplification of reference gene primers within the assay. To quantify the absolute abundance of each unique TCRbeta CDR3 rearrangement, sequence reads were collapsed and filtered. For each sample, productive Simpson clonality was calculated by taking the square root of Simpson's diversity index across productive rearrangements. TCRdb re-hosts the immuneACCESS table, in-frame sequences only. Its copies lack some clones; in the studies checked, an unresolved V gene accounts for under half of them, and the cause for the rest is not known. From that table come the V and J calls and clone size; the DNA was used to work out D and trimming. For this sample there are approximately 180,000 clones; approximately 85% appear just once. The ten top clones hold approximately 11% of the sample.

The source of the sample is a study of blood T cell repertoires in COVID-19 (dated by TCRdb to between 2020 and 2021). General notes on the study: Samples from collaborators originated in the United States, Italy and Spain and spanned both the acute and convalescent phases of COVID-19. The prospective study material was composed of cDNA or gDNA derived from T cells, B-cell-depleted T cells, or PBMCs. Deeply sampled blood TCRbeta repertoires from subjects exposed to, actively infected with, or recovered from COVID-19 were included in the dataset. The repertoires were released in a freely available public database intended as a resource for research on the immune response to SARS-CoV-2. Samples were obtained from the ongoing ImmuneRACE study (first 160 participants) and from 1,000 to 1,500 subjects provided by 6 global collaborators. A de-identified subject ID, COVID-19 status, age in years and sex were almost always included in the sample metadata. Where available, HLA class I and class II types were obtained from metadata supplied by the sample provider rather than from assay-based typing.

CDR1 and CDR2, looked up from the germline V gene (reference sequence), are GTSNPN and SVGIG. The CDR3 starts with the cysteine, ends with the phenylalanine, and has 15 residues. Just CDR3 DNA is preserved here, 45 bases in frame from base 1. Trimming at the junction amounts to 0 bases on V and 5 bases on J, and the germline ends lie 16 bases apart. Summary of the overall study and its limitations: The quantity of clinical and demographic metadata differed by source and by participant and was supplied without curation.

Whole blood was collected in K2EDTA tubes by collaborating institutions according to the institutions' own protocols. For TCRbeta analysis, collaborators shipped samples as frozen whole blood, isolated PBMCs, or DNA extracted from either of those sample types. The source of this sequence is a human donor with active or convalescent COVID-19. The donor label of this sample is uncertain. Material for sequencing was peripheral blood. The chain links TRBV30 with TRBJ2-5; the D gene is perhaps TRBD2, from 5 matching bases. The CDR3 region reads CAWSVEGTSLETQYF. The DNA sequence reads TGTGCCTGGAGTGTAGAGGGTACTAGTTTGGAGACCCAGTACTTC.